Listed here is a single T cell receptor beta chain. Its antigen is still unknown. Base qualities are missing; no much larger clone stands one base away. One collaborating source in Seattle enrolled patients while the patients were actively infected and followed the patients over time throughout the course of disease. The collaborating institutions used their own protocols to collect whole blood in K2EDTA tubes. Collaborator samples were shipped for TCRbeta analysis as frozen whole blood, isolated PBMCs, or DNA extracted from either sample type. The data are from a study of blood T cell repertoires in COVID-19 (dated by TCRdb to the early 2020s). About the full investigation: Samples from collaborators originated in the United States, Italy and Spain and spanned both the acute and convalescent phases of COVID-19. The dataset comprised deeply sampled blood TCRbeta repertoires from subjects exposed to, actively infected with, or recovered from COVID-19. The prospective study material was composed of cDNA or gDNA derived from T cells, B-cell-depleted T cells, or PBMCs. Where available, HLA class I and class II types were taken from metadata supplied by the sample provider and were not determined by assay-based typing. Nearly every sample came with metadata listing a de-identified subject ID, COVID-19 status, age in years and sex. The samples were drawn from the first 160 participants of the ongoing ImmuneRACE study and from some 1,300 subjects provided by 6 global collaborators. The repertoires were released in a freely available public database intended as a resource for research on the immune response to SARS-CoV-2. Points the paper makes about the study in general: How much clinical and demographic metadata was included differed by source and by participant, and the metadata was provided uncurated.

TCRbeta CDR3 regions were amplified from genomic DNA by means of the immunoSEQ Assay, a bias-controlled multiplex PCR. The original methods were these. The number of nucleated cells in each sample was estimated by amplification of reference gene primers within the assay. Sequence reads were collapsed and filtered to measure the absolute abundance of every unique TCRbeta CDR3 rearrangement. For each sample, productive Simpson clonality was calculated by taking the square root of Simpson's diversity index across productive rearrangements. The source is immuneACCESS, and TCRdb retained only in-frame sequences with V and J called. Part of the clones is not carried over; for the studies checked, unresolved V genes explain less than half of this, and the remainder is unexplained. V, J and clone size are those of that table, while D and trimming were read from the DNA. The sample table lists some 150,000 clones, around 80% of them with a count of one. Roughly 15% of the sample is in the top ten clones.

The CDR3 contains 21 residues, cysteine and phenylalanine counted. Only the CDR3 DNA is retained, 63 bases long and in frame from the first base. V is clipped by 3 bases and J by 6 bases, and the sequence between their germline boundaries is 33 bases long. This clonotype originated in a woman in her seventies with COVID-19, enrolled during active disease. In this chain, TRBV23-1 is recombined with TRBJ2-1; a tentative D call is TRBD2 (6 bases match). TRBV23-1 is flagged as an ORF with uncertain function. The source material was peripheral blood. The nucleotide sequence reads TGCGCCAGCAGTCATTGTCGAGGGGCAGGCGGGGAATCGTCATGGGGCAATGAGCAGTTCTTC. Translated, it reads CASSHCRGAGGESSWGNEQFF.